The present T cell receptor beta chain was sequenced within a study of cytomegalovirus exposure and HLA in healthy donors. As to this clone: Its specificity is unknown.

The junction had 11 bases not matched to a gene; V was cut back by 0 bases and J by 7 bases. CDR3 length equals 16 residues. Germline V gene lookup returns CDR1 SGHDT and CDR2 YYEEEE. Study findings and constraints: A later analysis revealed that TCR association rates differed between HLA loci, peaking at DRB1 and bottoming out at HLA-C. A cluster of highly shared sequence variants was likely a sequencing artifact.

Primers included in the PCR were 60 Vbeta and 13 Jbeta primers. TCRdb keeps only in-frame clones here, not all; method: immunoSEQ multiplex PCR. The table shows hundreds of thousands of clones, with about 89% occurring only once. Input material: PBMCs. This sequence joins TRBV5-6 and TRBJ2-7; 9 nucleotides agree with TRBD1. The TCR originated in a woman under 30 in good health and CMV-seronegative. The CDR3 loop is CASSLVSIQGAGEQYF. The CDR3 DNA reads TGTGCCAGCAGCTTGGTTTCGATACAGGGGGCGGGAGAGCAGTACTTC.